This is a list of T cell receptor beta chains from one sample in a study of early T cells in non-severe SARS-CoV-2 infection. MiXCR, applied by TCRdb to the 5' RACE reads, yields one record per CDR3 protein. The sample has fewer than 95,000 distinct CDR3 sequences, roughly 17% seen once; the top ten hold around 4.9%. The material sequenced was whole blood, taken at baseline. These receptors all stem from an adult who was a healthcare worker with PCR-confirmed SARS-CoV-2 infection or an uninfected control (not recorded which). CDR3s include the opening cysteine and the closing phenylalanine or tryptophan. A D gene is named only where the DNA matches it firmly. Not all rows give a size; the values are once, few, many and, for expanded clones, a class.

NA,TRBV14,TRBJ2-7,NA,CASSQDPYEQYF,TGTGCCAGCAGCCAAGACCCCTACGAGCAGTACTTC
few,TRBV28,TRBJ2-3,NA,CASSPTGTYTDTQYF,TGTGCCAGCAGTCCGACGGGGACTTACACAGATACGCAGTATTTT
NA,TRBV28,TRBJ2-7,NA,CASSFGTARGYEQYF,TGTGCCAGCAGTTTCGGAACAGCCCGTGGGTACGAGCAGTACTTC
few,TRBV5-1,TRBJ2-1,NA,CASSGTGYNEQFF,TGCGCCAGCAGTGGGACCGGGTACAATGAGCAGTTCTTC
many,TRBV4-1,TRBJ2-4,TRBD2,CASSQVDGGDIQYF,TGCGCCAGCAGCCAAGTAGACGGGGGGGACATTCAGTACTTC
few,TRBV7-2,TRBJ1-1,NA,CASSPRVNTEAFF,TGTGCCAGCAGCCCCAGGGTGAACACTGAAGCTTTCTTT
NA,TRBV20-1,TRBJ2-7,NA,CSARGFYEQYF,TGCAGTGCTAGAGGCTTCTACGAGCAGTACTTC
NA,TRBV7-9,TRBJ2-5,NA,CASSFASQETQYF,TGTGCCAGCAGCTTCGCCAGTCAAGAGACCCAGTACTTC
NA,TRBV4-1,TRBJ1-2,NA,CASSQGGRYGYTF,TGCGCCAGCAGCCAAGGAGGTCGCTATGGCTACACCTTC
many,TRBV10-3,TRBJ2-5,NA,CAIRQQETQYF,TGTGCCATCAGACAGCAAGAGACCCAGTACTTC
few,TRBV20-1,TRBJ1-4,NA,CSASAATNEKLFF,TGCAGTGCCAGCGCGGCAACTAATGAAAAACTGTTTTTT
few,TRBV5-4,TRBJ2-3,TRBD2,CASSLGTSGVTDTQYF,TGTGCCAGCAGCTTGGGGACTAGCGGTGTCACAGATACGCAGTATTTT
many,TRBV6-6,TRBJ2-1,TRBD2,CASSWLAGVDEQFF,TGTGCCAGCAGTTGGCTAGCGGGAGTGGATGAGCAGTTCTTC
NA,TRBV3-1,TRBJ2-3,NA,CASSRSGTDTQYF,TGTGCCAGCAGCAGGAGCGGTACAGATACGCAGTATTTT
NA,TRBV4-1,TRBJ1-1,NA,CASAEGVDRNTEAFF,TGCGCCAGCGCGGAGGGAGTGGATCGAAACACTGAAGCTTTCTTT
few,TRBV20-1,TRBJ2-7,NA,CSASSAPTGEQYF,TGCAGTGCTAGTTCCGCTCCTACGGGAGAGCAGTACTTC
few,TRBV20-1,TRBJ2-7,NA,CSARDHPASDEQYF,TGCAGTGCTAGAGATCATCCGGCTAGCGACGAGCAGTACTTC
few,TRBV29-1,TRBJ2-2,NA,CSAPGVGEPGELFF,TGCAGCGCACCCGGGGTCGGGGAGCCCGGGGAGCTGTTTTTT
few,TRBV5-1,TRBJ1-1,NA,CASSLVRGRSTEAFF,TGCGCCAGCAGCTTGGTTAGGGGGAGGAGCACTGAAGCTTTCTTT
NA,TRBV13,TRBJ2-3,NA,CASGTGLTDTQYF,TGTGCCAGCGGTACAGGGTTGACAGATACGCAGTATTTT
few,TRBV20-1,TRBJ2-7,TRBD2,CSAGRTSRPYEQYF,TGCAGTGCTGGAAGGACTAGCAGACCCTACGAGCAGTACTTC
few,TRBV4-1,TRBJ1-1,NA,CASSQDSNTEAFF,TGCGCCAGCAGCCAGGACAGCAACACTGAAGCTTTCTTT
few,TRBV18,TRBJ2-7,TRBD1,CASSPSQGATYEQYF,TGTGCCAGCTCACCAAGCCAGGGGGCCACCTACGAGCAGTACTTC
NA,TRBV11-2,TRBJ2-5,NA,CASSWNVDETQYF,TGTGCCAGCAGCTGGAACGTGGATGAGACCCAGTACTTC
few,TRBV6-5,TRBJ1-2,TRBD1,CASSLQTGTGQYGYTF,TGTGCCAGCAGTTTACAAACCGGGACAGGGCAATATGGCTACACCTTC
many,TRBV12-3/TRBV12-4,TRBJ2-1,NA,CASSKGNEQFF,TGTGCCAGCAGTAAAGGGAATGAGCAGTTCTTC
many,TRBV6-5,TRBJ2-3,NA,CASRQHLSSTDTQYF,TGTGCCAGCAGACAGCATCTTTCTAGCACAGATACGCAGTATTTT
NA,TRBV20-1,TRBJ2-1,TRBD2,CSARGLAGDGNEQFF,TGCAGTGCTAGAGGGCTAGCGGGAGATGGAAATGAGCAGTTCTTC
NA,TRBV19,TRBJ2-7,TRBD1,CASSQQIWDRVVHEQYF,TGTGCCAGTAGCCAACAAATATGGGACAGGGTCGTCCACGAGCAGTACTTC
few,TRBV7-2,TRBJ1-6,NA,CASSSEGLTTPLHF,TGTGCCAGCAGCTCGGAGGGACTGACTACACCCCTCCACTTT
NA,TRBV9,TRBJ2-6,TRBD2,CASSVSSGGRLPSGANVLTF,TGTGCCAGCAGCGTATCCTCTGGCGGGAGGCTACCTTCTGGGGCCAACGTCCTGACTTTC
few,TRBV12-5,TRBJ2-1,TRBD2,CASGFAPGGYNEQFF,TGTGCTAGTGGTTTTGCGCCGGGAGGCTACAATGAGCAGTTCTTC
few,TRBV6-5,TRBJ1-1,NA,CASSSRGTEAFF,TGTGCCAGCAGTTCGCGGGGAACTGAAGCTTTCTTT
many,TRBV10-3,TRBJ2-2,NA,CATSGTANTGELFF,TGTGCCACTTCCGGGACTGCCAATACCGGGGAGCTGTTTTTT
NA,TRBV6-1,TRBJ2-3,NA,CASRDTGITDTQYF,TGTGCCAGCAGGGATACAGGGATCACAGATACGCAGTATTTT
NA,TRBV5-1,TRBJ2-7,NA,CASSLGPEYEQYF,TGCGCCAGCAGCTTGGGCCCGGAGTACGAGCAGTACTTC
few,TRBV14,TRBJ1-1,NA,CASSQADTNTEAFF,TGTGCCAGCAGCCAGGCGGACACGAACACTGAAGCTTTCTTT
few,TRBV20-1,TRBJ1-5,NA,CSARDEIGVGNQPQHF,TGCAGTGCGAGGGACGAAATAGGGGTTGGCAATCAGCCCCAGCATTTT
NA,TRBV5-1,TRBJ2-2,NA,CASSPRTTGTGELFF,TGCGCCAGCAGCCCCAGGACCACGGGCACCGGGGAGCTGTTTTTT
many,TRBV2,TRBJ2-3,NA,CASMGTSTDTQYF,TGTGCCAGCATGGGGACAAGCACAGATACGCAGTATTTT
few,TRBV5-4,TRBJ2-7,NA,CASSRQHGSYEQYF,TGTGCCAGCAGCCGTCAACACGGGTCCTACGAGCAGTACTTC
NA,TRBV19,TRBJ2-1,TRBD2,CASSPWTSGTLNEQFF,TGTGCCAGTAGTCCATGGACTAGCGGGACATTAAATGAGCAGTTCTTC
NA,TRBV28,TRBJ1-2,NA,CATTSGSGYTF,TGTGCCACCACCTCAGGGTCCGGCTACACCTTC
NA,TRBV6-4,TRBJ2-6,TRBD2,CASSSGGGHGANVLTF,TGTGCCAGCAGTTCGGGAGGGGGGCACGGGGCCAACGTCCTGACTTTC
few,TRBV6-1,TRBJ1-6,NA,CASTPGVMDSPLHF,TGTGCCAGCACCCCAGGGGTTATGGATTCACCCCTCCACTTT
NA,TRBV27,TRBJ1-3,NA,CASRQGFSGNTIYF,TGTGCCAGCAGACAGGGTTTCTCTGGAAACACCATATATTTT